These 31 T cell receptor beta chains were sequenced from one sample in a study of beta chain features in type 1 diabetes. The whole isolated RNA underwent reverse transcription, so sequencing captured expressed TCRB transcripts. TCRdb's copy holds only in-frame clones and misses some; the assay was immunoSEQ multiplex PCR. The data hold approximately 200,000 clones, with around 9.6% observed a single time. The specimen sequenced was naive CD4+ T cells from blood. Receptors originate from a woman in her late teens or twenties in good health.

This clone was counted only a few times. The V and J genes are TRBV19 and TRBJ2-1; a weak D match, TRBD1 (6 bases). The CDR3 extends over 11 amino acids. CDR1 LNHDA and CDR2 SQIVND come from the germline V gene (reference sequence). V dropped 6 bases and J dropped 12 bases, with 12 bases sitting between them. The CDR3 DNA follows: TGTGCCAGTAGCCCAGGGGTAGTGCAGTTCTTC. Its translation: CASSPGVVQFF.

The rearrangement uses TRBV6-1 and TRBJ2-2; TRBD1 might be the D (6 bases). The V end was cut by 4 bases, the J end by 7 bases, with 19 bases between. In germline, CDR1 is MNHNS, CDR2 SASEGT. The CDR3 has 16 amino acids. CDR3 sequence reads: CASSGLTRTGHGELFF. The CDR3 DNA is TGTGCCAGCAGTGGCCTGACGCGCACAGGGCACGGGGAGCTGTTTTTT.

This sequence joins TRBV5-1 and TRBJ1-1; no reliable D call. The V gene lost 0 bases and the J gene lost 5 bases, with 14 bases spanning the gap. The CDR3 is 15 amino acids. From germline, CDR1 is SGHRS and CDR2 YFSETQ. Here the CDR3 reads CASSLDGIGGTEAFF. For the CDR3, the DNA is TGCGCCAGCAGCTTGGATGGGATTGGAGGGACTGAAGCTTTCTTT.

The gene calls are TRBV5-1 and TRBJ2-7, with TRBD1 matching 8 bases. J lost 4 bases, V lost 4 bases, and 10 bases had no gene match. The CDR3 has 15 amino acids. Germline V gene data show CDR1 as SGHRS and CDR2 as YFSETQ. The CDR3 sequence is CASSPLTGAKYEQYF. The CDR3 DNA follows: TGCGCCAGCAGCCCCTTGACAGGGGCGAAGTACGAGCAGTACTTC.

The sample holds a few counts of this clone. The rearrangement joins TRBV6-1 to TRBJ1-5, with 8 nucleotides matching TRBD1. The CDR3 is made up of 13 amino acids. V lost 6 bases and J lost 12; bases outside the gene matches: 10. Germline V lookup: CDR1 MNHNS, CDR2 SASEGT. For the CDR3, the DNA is TGTGCCAGCAGGCCAGGGGGCGGATGGGTCCAGCATTTT. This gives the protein CASRPGGGWVQHF.

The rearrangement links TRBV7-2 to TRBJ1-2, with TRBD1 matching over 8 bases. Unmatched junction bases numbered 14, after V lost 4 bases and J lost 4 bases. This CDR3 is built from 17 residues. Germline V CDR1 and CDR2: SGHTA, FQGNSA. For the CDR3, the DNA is TGTGCCAGCAGCTCGTCCCTCCTCGGACAGGGCGGCTATGGCTACACCTTC. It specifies CASSSSLLGQGGYGYTF.

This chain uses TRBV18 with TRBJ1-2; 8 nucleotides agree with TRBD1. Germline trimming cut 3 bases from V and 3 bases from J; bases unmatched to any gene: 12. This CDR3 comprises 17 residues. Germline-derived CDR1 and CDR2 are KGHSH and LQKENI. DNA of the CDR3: TGTGCCAGCTCACCCTATCGTTTACCGGGACAGGACTATGGCTACACCTTC. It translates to CASSPYRLPGQDYGYTF.

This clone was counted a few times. CDR3 sequence reads: CASSPPGQGGTEAFF. As DNA, the CDR3 is TGTGCCAGCTCACCTCCGGGACAGGGGGGCACTGAAGCTTTCTTT. V usage is TRBV18 and J usage is TRBJ1-1; 11 bases align to TRBD1. V dropped 3 bases and J dropped 4; count of bases not matched to a gene: 4. Germline CDR1 reads KGHSH; CDR2 reads LQKENI. The CDR3 covers 15 residues.

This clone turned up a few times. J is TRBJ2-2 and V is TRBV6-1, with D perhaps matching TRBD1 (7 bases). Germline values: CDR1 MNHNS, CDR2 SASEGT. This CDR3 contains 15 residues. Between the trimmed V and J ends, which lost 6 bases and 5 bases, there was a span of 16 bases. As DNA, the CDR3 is TGTGCCAGCAGGGAGGGGGCGCCGAGGACCGGGGAGCTGTTTTTT. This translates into CASREGAPRTGELFF.

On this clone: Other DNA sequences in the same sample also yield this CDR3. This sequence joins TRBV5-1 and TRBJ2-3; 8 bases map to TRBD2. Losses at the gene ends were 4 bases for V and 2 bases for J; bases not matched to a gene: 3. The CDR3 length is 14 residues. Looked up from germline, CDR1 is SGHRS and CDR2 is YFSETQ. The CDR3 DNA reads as TGCGCCAGCAGCCCAGGACTAGCCACAGATACGCAGTATTTT. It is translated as CASSPGLATDTQYF.

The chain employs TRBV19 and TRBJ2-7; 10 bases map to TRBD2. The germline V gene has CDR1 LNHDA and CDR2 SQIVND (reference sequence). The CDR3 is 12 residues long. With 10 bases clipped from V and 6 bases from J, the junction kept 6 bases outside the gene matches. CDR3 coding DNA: TGTGCCACATCTAGCGGGAGTACCGAGCAGTACTTC. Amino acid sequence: CATSSGSTEQYF.

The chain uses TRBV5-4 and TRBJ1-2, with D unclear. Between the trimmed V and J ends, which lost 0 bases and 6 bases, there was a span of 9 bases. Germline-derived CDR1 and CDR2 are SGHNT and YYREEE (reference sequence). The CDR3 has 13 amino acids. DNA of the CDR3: TGTGCCAGCAGCTTGGCCCCTTCCCATGGCTACACCTTC. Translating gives CASSLAPSHGYTF.

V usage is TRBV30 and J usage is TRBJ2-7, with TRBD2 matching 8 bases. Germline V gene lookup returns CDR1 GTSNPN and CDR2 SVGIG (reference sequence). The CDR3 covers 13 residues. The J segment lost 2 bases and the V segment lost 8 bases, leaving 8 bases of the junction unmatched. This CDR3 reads CARSGSAAYEQYF. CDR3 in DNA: TGTGCCAGAAGCGGGAGTGCGGCCTACGAGCAGTACTTC.

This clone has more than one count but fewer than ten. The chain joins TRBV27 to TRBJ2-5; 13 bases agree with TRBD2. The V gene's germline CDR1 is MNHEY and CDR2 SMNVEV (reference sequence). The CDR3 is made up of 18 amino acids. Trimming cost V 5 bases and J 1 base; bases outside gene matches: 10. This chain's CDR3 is CASSIRLAGGPTQETQYF. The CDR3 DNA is TGTGCCAGCAGTATCCGACTAGCGGGGGGCCCCACCCAAGAGACCCAGTACTTC.

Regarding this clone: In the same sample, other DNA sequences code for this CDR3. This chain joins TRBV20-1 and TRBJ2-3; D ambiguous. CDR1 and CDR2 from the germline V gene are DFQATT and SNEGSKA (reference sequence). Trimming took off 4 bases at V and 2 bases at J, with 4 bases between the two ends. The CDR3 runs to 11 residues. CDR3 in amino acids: CSAILTDTQYF. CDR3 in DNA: TGCAGTGCTATTCTCACAGATACGCAGTATTTT.

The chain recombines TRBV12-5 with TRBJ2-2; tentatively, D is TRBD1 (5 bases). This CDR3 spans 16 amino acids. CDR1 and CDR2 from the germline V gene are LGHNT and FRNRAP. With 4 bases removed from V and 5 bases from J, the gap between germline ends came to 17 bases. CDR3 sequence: CASGSRTDRPTGELFF. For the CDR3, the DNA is TGTGCTAGTGGTTCCCGTACAGACAGACCAACCGGGGAGCTGTTTTTT.

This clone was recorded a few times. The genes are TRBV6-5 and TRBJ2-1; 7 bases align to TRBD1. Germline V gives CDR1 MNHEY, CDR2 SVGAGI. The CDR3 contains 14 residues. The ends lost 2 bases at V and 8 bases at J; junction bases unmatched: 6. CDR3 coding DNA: TGTGCCAGCAGTTACCCGGACAGGTCCGATGAGCAGTTCTTC. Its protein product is CASSYPDRSDEQFF.

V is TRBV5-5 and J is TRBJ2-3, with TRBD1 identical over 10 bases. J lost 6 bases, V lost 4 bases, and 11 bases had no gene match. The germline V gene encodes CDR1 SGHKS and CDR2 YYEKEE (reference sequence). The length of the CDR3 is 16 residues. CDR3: CASSTGPTGGDDTQYF. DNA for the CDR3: TGTGCCAGCAGCACAGGGCCGACAGGGGGCGACGATACGCAGTATTTT.

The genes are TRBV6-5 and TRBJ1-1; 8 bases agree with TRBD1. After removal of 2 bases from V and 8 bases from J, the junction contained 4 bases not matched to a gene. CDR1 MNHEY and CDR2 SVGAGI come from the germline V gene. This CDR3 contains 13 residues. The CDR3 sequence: CASSYGGTGEAFF. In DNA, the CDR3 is TGTGCCAGCAGTTACGGAGGGACAGGAGAAGCTTTCTTT.

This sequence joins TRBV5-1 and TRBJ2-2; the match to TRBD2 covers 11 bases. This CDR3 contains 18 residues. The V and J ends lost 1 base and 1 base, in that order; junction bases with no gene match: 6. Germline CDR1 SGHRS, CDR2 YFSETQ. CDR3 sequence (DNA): TGCGCCAGCAGCTTGACTAGCGGGGGAGAGTTGAACACCGGGGAGCTGTTTTTT. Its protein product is CASSLTSGGELNTGELFF.

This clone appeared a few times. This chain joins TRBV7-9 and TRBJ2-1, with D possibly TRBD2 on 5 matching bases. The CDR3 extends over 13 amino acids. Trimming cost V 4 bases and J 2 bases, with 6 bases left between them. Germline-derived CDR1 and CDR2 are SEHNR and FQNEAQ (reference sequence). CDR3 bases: TGTGCCAGCAGCTCGGGGACCTACAATGAGCAGTTCTTC. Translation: CASSSGTYNEQFF.

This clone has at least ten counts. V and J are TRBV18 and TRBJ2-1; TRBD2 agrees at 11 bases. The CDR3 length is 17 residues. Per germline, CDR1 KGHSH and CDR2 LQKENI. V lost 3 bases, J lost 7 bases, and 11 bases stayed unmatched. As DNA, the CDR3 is TGTGCCAGCTCACCGCTCGTAGCGGGAGGGCCGGAGAATGAGCAGTTCTTC. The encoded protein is CASSPLVAGGPENEQFF.

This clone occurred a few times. The CDR3 is CASSGPEGYNEQFF. CDR3 DNA: TGTGCCAGCAGTGGCCCCGAGGGATACAATGAGCAGTTCTTC. The J gene is TRBJ2-1, the V gene TRBV2, with TRBD2 as a possible D gene (5 bases). CDR1 and CDR2 from the germline V gene are SNHLY and FYNNEI. The ends were cut back, 4 bases at V and 4 bases at J, with 11 bases in the middle. The length of the CDR3 is 14 residues.

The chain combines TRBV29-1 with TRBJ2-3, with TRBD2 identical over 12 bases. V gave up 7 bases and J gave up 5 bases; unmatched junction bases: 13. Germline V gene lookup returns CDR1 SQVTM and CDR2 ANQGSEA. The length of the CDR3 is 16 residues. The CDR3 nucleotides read TGCAGCGCCCCGACGCTAGCGGGGGGGTTGGGAGATACGCAGTATTTT. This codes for CSAPTLAGGLGDTQYF.

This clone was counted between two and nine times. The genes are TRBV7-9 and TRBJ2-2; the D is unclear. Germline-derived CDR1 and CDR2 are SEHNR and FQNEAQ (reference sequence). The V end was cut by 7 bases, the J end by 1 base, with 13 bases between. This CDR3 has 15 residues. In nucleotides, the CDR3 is TGTGCCAGCACCCAAGGTTCAGGGAACACCGGGGAGCTGTTTTTT. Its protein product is CASTQGSGNTGELFF. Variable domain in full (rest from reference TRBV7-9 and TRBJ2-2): DTGVSQNPRHKITKRGQNVTFRCDPISEHNRLYWYRQTLGQGPEFLTYFQNEAQLEKSRLLSDRFSAERPKGSFSTLEIQRTEQGDSAMYLCASTQGSGNTGELFFGEGSRLTVL.

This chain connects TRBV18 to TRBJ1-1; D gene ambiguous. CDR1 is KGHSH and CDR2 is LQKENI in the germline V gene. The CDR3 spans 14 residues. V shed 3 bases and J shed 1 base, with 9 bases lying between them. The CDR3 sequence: CASSPGRENTEAFF. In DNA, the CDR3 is TGTGCCAGCTCACCCGGACGGGAGAACACTGAAGCTTTCTTT.

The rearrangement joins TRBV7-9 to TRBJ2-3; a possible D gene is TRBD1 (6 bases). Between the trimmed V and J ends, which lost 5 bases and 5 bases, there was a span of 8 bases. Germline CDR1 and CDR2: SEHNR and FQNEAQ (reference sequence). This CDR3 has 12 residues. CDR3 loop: CASSPDRDTQYF. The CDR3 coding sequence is TGTGCCAGCAGCCCGGACAGAGATACGCAGTATTTT.

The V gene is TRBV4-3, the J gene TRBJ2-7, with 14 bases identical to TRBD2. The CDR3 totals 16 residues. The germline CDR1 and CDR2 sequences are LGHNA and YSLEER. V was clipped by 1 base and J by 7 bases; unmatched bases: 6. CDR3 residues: CASSQGRLAGGPEQYF. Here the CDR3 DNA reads TGCGCCAGCAGCCAAGGCCGACTAGCGGGAGGGCCGGAGCAGTACTTC.

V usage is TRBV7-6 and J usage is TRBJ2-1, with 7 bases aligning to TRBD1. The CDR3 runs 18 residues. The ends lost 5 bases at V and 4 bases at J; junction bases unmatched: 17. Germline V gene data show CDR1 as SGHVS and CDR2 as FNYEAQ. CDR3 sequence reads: CASSPAPPPGGGYNEQFF. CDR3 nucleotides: TGTGCCAGCAGCCCAGCCCCCCCTCCAGGGGGTGGTTACAATGAGCAGTTCTTC.

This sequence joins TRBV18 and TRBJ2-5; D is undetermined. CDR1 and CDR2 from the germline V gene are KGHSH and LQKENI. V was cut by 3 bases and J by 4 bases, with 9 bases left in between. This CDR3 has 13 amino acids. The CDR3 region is CASSPITGETQYF. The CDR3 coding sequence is TGTGCCAGCTCACCTATCACCGGAGAGACCCAGTACTTC.

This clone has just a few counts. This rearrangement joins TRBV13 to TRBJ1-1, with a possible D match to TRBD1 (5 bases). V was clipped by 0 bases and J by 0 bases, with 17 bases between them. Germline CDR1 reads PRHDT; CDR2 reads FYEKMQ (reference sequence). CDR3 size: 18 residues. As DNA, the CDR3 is TGTGCCAGCAGCTTAGGTTACAGGAGGGCGGTCATGAACACTGAAGCTTTCTTT. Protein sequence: CASSLGYRRAVMNTEAFF.